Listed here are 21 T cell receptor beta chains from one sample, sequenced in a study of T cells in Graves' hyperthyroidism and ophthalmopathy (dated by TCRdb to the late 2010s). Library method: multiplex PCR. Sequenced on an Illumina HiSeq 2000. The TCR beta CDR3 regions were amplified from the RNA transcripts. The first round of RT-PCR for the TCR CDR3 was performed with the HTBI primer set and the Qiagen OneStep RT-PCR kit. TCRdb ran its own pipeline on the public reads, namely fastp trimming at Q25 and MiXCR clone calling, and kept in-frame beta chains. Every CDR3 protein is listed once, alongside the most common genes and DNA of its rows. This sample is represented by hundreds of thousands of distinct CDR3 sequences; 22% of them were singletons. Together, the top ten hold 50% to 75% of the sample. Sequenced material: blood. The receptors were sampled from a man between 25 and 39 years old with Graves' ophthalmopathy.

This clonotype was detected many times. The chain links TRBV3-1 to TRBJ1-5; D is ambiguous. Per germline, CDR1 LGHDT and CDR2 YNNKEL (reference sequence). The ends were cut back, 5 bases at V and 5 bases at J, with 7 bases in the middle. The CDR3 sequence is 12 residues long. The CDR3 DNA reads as TGTGCCAGCAGCATTTGGGATCAGCCCCAGCATTTT. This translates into CASSIWDQPQHF.

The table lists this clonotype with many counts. The CDR3 spells CASSVGISGSVQETQYF. In DNA form, the CDR3 reads TGTGCCAGCAGCGTAGGAATTAGCGGGAGCGTCCAAGAGACCCAGTACTTC. V and J are TRBV9 and TRBJ2-5; 9 bases map to TRBD2. The germline CDR1 and CDR2 sequences are SGDLS and YYNGEE. The CDR3 has 17 residues. The V and J ends lost 0 bases and 1 base, in that order; junction bases with no gene match: 7.

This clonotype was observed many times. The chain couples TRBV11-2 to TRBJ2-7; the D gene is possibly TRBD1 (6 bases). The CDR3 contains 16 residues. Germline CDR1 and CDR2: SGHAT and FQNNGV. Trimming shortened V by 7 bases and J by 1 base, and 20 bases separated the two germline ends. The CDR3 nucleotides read TGTGCCAGCACCATGACAGGCCCGCTGAGATCCTACGAGCAGTACTTC. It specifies CASTMTGPLRSYEQYF.

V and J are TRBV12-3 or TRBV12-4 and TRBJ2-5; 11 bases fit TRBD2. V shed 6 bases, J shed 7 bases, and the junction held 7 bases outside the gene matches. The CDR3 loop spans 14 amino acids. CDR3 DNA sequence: TGTGCCAGCAGCCGGGGACTAGCGGTCAGGACCCAGTACTTC. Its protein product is CASSRGLAVRTQYF.

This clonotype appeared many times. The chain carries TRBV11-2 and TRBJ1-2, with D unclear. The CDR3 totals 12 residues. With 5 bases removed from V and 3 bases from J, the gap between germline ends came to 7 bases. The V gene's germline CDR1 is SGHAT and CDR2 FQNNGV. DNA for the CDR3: TGTGCCAGCAGCGCAGAATACTATGGCTACACCTTC. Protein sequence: CASSAEYYGYTF.

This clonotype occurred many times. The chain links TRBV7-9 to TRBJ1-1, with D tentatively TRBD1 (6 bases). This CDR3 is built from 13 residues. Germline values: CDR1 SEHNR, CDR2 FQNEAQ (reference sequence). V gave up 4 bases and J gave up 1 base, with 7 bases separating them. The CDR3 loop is CASSWDTNTEAFF. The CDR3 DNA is TGTGCCAGCAGCTGGGACACGAACACTGAAGCTTTCTTT.

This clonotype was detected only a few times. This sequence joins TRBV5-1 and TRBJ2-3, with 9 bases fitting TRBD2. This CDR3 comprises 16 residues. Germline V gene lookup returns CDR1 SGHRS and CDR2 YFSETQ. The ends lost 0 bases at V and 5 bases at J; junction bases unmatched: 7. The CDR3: CASSLGLAALGDTQYF. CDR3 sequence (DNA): TGCGCCAGCAGCTTGGGACTAGCGGCCCTTGGAGATACGCAGTATTTT.

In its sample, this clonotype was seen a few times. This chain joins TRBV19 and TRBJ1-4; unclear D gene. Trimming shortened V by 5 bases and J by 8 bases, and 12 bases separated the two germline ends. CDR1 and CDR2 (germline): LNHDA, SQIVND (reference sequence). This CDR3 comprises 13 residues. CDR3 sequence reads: CASSPDAGEKLFF. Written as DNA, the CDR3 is TGTGCCAGTAGTCCAGACGCGGGGGAAAAACTGTTTTTT.

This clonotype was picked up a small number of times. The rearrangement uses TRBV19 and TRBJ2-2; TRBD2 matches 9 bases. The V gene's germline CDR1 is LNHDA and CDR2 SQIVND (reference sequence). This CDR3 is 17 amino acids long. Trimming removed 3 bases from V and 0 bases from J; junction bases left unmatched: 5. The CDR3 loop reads CASSISSGVSNTGELFF. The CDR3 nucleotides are TGTGCCAGTAGTATTTCTAGCGGGGTATCGAACACCGGGGAGCTGTTTTTT. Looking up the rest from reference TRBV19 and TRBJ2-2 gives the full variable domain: DGGITQSPKYLFRKEGQNVTLSCEQNLNHDAMYWYRQDPGQGLRLIYYSQIVNDFQKGDIAEGYSVSREKKESFPLTVTSAQKNPTAFYLCASSISSGVSNTGELFFGEGSRLTVL.

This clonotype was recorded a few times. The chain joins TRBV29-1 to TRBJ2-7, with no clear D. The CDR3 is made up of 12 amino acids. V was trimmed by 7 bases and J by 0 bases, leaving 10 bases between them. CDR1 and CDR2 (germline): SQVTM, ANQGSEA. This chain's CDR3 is CSAVMSSYEQYF. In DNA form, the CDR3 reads TGCAGCGCTGTGATGAGCTCCTACGAGCAGTACTTC.

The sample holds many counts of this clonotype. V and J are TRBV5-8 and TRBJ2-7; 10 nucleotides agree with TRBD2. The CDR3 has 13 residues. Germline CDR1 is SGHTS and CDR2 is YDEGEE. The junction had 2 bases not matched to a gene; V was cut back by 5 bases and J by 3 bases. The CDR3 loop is CASRPSGSYEQYF. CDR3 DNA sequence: TGTGCCAGCAGGCCTAGCGGGAGCTACGAGCAGTACTTC.

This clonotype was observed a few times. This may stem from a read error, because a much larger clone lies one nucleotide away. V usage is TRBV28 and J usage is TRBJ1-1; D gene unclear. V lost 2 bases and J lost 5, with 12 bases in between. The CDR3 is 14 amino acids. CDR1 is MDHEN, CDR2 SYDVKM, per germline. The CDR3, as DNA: TGTGCCAGCAGTTTACTTGGGAAATGGACTGAAGCTTTCTTT. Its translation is CASSLLGKWTEAFF.

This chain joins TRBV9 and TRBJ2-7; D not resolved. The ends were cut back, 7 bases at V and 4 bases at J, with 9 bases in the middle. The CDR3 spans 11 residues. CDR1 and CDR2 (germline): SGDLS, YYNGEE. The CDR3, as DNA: TGTGCCAGCGGCACCAGTTACGAGCAGTACTTC. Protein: CASGTSYEQYF.

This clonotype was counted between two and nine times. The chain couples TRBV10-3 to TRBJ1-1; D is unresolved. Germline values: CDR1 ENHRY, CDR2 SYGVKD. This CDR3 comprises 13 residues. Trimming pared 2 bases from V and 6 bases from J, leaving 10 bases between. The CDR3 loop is CAISEPLRPEAFF. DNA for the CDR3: TGTGCCATCAGTGAGCCCCTGAGGCCTGAAGCTTTCTTT.

In DNA form, the CDR3 reads TGTGCCTGGATCAGGAAGGGACCGCAGAATTCACCCCTCCACTTT. It specifies CAWIRKGPQNSPLHF. The V and J genes are TRBV30 and TRBJ1-6, with TRBD1 as a possible D gene (5 bases). Germline V gene lookup returns CDR1 GTSNPN and CDR2 SVGIG (reference sequence). This CDR3 is 15 amino acids long. V was pared by 4 bases and J by 7 bases, with 17 bases between.

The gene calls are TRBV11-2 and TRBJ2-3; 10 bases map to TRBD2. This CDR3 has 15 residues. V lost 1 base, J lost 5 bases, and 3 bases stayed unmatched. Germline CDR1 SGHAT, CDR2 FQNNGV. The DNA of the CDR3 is TGTGCCAGCAGCTTAGTGGCTAGCGGGAGAGATACGCAGTATTTT. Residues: CASSLVASGRDTQYF.

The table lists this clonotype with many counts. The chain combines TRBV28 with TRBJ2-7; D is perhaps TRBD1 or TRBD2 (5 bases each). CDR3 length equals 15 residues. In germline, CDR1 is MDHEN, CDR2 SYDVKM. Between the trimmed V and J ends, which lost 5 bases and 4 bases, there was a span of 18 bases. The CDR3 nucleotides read TGTGCCAGCAGTATTTCCGGGACCGCGAGGTACGAGCAGTACTTC. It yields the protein CASSISGTARYEQYF. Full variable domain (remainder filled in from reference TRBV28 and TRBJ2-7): DVKVTQSSRYLVKRTGEKVFLECVQDMDHENMFWYRQDPGLGLRLIYFSYDVKMKEKGDIPEGYSVSREKKERFSLILESASTNQTSMYLCASSISGTARYEQYFGPGTRLTVT.

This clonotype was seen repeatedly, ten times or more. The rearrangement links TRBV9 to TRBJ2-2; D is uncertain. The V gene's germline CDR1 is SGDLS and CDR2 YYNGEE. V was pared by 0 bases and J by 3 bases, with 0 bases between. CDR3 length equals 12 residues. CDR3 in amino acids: CASSVDTGELFF. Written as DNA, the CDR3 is TGTGCCAGCAGCGTAGACACCGGGGAGCTGTTTTTT.

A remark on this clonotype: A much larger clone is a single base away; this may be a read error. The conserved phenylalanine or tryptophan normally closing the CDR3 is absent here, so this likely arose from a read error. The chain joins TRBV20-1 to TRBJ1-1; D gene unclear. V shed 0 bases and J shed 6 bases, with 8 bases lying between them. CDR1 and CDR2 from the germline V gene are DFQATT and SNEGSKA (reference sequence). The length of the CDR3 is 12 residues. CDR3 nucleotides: TGCAGTGCTAGAGATATAGGGTCTGAAGCTTTCTCT. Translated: CSARDIGSEAFS.

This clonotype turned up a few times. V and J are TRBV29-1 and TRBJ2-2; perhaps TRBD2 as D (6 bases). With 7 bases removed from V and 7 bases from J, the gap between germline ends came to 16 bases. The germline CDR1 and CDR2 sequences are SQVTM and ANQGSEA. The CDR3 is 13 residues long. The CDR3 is CSGRDSARGELFF. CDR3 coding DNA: TGCAGCGGGCGGGACTCAGCACGCGGGGAGCTGTTTTTT.

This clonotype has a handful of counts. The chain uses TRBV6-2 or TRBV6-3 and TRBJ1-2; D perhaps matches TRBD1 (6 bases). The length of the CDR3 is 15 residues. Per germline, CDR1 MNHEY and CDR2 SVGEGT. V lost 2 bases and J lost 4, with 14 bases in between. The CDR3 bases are TGTGCCAGCAGTTACGTATCCACAGGGACCTATGGCTACACCTTC. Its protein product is CASSYVSTGTYGYTF.